The 8 T cell receptor beta chains reported below all come from one sample, sequenced in a study of blood T cell repertoires in COVID-19. The method was immunoSEQ multiplex PCR; TCRdb's version includes in-frame clones alone and lacks a portion of them. The sample consists of hundreds of thousands of clones, approximately 88% of them appearing once. The sample taken for sequencing was PBMCs or T cells enriched from blood (not recorded which). The source is a woman in her thirties who had recovered from COVID-19.

V usage is TRBV12-3 or TRBV12-4 and J usage is TRBJ1-1; 7 bases match TRBD1. The CDR3 extends over 13 amino acids. J gave up 2 bases and V 8 bases, and 5 bases lay outside the gene matches. The chain's CDR3 is CASSGTENTEAFF. The CDR3 bases are TGTGCCAGCTCCGGGACAGAAAACACTGAAGCTTTCTTT.

The gene calls are TRBV7-9 and TRBJ1-2; 9 bases align to TRBD1. Germline assignment: CDR1 SEHNR and CDR2 FQNEAQ (reference sequence). CDR3 length equals 15 residues. Losses at the gene ends were 5 bases for V and 4 bases for J; bases not matched to a gene: 8. The CDR3 spells CASSPQGTGSYGYTF. The CDR3 coding sequence is TGTGCCAGCAGCCCACAGGGGACAGGGAGCTATGGCTACACCTTC.

The chain recombines TRBV16 with TRBJ1-2; 7 positions agree with TRBD1. The CDR3 length is 14 residues. CDR1 KGHSY and CDR2 FQNENV come from the germline V gene. V shed 2 bases and J 8 bases; nucleotides not matched to a gene: 8. The CDR3: CASSQIVDRVGYTF. As DNA, the CDR3 is TGTGCCAGCAGCCAAATCGTAGACAGGGTCGGCTACACCTTC.

The chain combines TRBV5-1 with TRBJ2-7; no clear D. The germline V gene encodes CDR1 SGHRS and CDR2 YFSETQ. The CDR3 loop spans 14 amino acids. V was pared by 5 bases and J by 2 bases, with 14 bases between. CDR3 sequence (DNA): TGCGCCAGCAGGTACGACTTCCTAGCCTACGAGCAGTACTTC. Translation: CASRYDFLAYEQYF.

This chain joins TRBV25-1 and TRBJ1-2, with D maybe TRBD1 (6 bases). This CDR3 contains 13 residues. The V end was cut by 2 bases, the J end by 3 bases, with 7 bases between. Per the germline V gene, CDR1 is MGHDK and CDR2 is SYGVNS. The CDR3 reads CASSEQGHYGYTF. Here the CDR3 DNA reads TGTGCCAGCAGTGAACAGGGGCACTATGGCTACACCTTC.

The gene calls are TRBV6-5 and TRBJ1-2; weak D call: TRBD1 (5 bases). The CDR3 covers 16 residues. Germline V CDR1 and CDR2: MNHEY, SVGAGI. V lost 0 bases to trimming and J lost 0 bases, with 11 bases between them. The DNA of the CDR3 is TGTGCCAGCAGTTACTCGTTGACAGCTTCTAACTATGGCTACACCTTC. This translates into CASSYSLTASNYGYTF.

This chain links TRBV30 with TRBJ1-6; 8 nucleotides align to TRBD1. The germline CDR1 and CDR2 sequences are GTSNPN and SVGIG (reference sequence). Trimming removed 8 bases from V and 5 bases from J; junction bases left unmatched: 5. The CDR3 totals 13 residues. The chain's CDR3 is CAGRGQNNSPLHF. The CDR3 DNA reads TGTGCCGGCAGGGGGCAGAATAATTCACCCCTCCACTTT.

The V call is TRBV28, the J call TRBJ2-1; D perhaps matches TRBD1 (6 bases). The V end lost 7 bases, the J end lost 6 bases, and 10 bases lay between the germline ends. From germline, CDR1 is MDHEN and CDR2 SYDVKM. There are 12 residues in the CDR3. CDR3 loop: CASTTGINEQFF. CDR3 DNA: TGTGCCAGCACCACAGGGATCAATGAGCAGTTCTTC.